This T cell receptor beta chain was found in a study of T-cell memory formation after mild COVID-19. Across the whole study: In these data, TCR clusters were largely donor specific. Study-level findings and limits: Contracting clones, day 15 to 85, had balanced CD4/CD8, and later expanders favored CD4+. Second-wave clones with a day 37 peak had unconfirmed SARS-CoV-2 specificity.

5'RACE, which relied on constant-segment primers, yielded TCR alpha and TCR beta cDNA libraries carrying sample barcodes and UMIs. TCRdb independently ran MiXCR on the 5' RACE reads; one entry per CDR3 protein. The repertoire holds about 250,000 distinct CDR3 sequences, about 16% seen once, with 2.1% in the top ten. Note on this clonotype: What it binds is unknown.

V shed 7 bases and J 5 bases; nucleotides not matched to a gene: 13. Germline CDR1 is MGHDK and CDR2 is SYGVNS. The CDR3 totals 16 residues. J is TRBJ2-3 and V is TRBV25-1; 9 nucleotides line up with TRBD1. Sequencing input: PBMCs or a T cell subset sorted from them (not recorded which). The TCR sequence derives from an adult woman who had mild COVID-19 (a few samples of this study predate the infection). Cell type and time point are not known. The CDR3 spells CASTLGGTGRQDTQYF. The DNA for the CDR3 is TGTGCCAGCACCCTAGGGGGGACAGGGAGGCAAGATACGCAGTATTTT.